These T cell receptor beta chains were read from a single sample in a study of cytomegalovirus exposure and HLA in healthy donors. Sequenced by immunoSEQ multiplex PCR; TCRdb stores in-frame clones only, minus some. Of around 130,000 clones listed, about 85% are singletons. The sequenced material came from PBMCs. These TCRs come from a boy younger than 18 in good health and CMV-seronegative. Both conserved end residues are part of each CDR3. D genes are given only for firm matches. For some rows the clone size is stated as once, few or many, or as a class when expanded; others skip it.

V gene,D gene,clone size,J gene,CDR3 DNA,CDR3 protein
TRBV5-4,TRBD1,.,TRBJ2-5,TGTGCCAGCAGCCCAGGACAGGGAACAGGAGAGACCCAGTACTTC,CASSPGQGTGETQYF
TRBV5-1,TRBD1,few,TRBJ1-2,TGCGCCAGCAGCTTGGGAGTCGCCGGACAGGCATTAGGCTACACCTTC,CASSLGVAGQALGYTF
TRBV4-3,.,.,TRBJ2-7,TGCGCCAGCAGCCAAGACAGTGGCTACGAGCAGTACTTC,CASSQDSGYEQYF
TRBV4-3,TRBD1,few,TRBJ1-2,TGCGCCAGCAGCCAAGACCAGGGACAGGATGACGGCTACACCTTC,CASSQDQGQDDGYTF
TRBV5-4,.,.,TRBJ2-1,TGTGCCAGCAGTCCCCCGGGACACCCAACCTACAATGAGCAGTTCTTC,CASSPPGHPTYNEQFF
TRBV9,TRBD1,.,TRBJ1-5,TGTGCCAGCAGCGTACTTCCCCTACAGGGGTACAATCAGCCCCAGCATTTT,CASSVLPLQGYNQPQHF
TRBV30,.,.,TRBJ1-2,TGTGCCTGGAGTCCAGATTGGACAGCAATTGGAGGCTACACCTTC,CAWSPDWTAIGGYTF
TRBV7-9,TRBD1,.,TRBJ2-1,TGTGCCAGCAGCCTCGGTACAGGGGGCATTAATGAGCAGTTCTTC,CASSLGTGGINEQFF
TRBV9,.,.,TRBJ1-1,TGTGCCAGCAGCGTAGGTGGGCAGACAAACACTGAAGCTTTCTTT,CASSVGGQTNTEAFF
TRBV4-1,TRBD2,.,TRBJ2-5,TGCGCCAGCAGCCAAGCGGGGGGAAAAGAGACCCAGTACTTC,CASSQAGGKETQYF
TRBV12-5,.,.,TRBJ2-5,TGTGCTAGAAACGACAGGTTATTAGAGACCCAGTACTTC,CARNDRLLETQYF
TRBV19,TRBD1,.,TRBJ2-7,TGTGCCAGTAGTCCCCAATCCACCACAGGGGGGCCCCAGTACTTC,CASSPQSTTGGPQYF
TRBV7-2,TRBD2,.,TRBJ2-1,TGTGCCAGCAGCTTAGGGGCGGGACTACTCTACAATGAGCAGTTCTTC,CASSLGAGLLYNEQFF
TRBV4-2,TRBD2,.,TRBJ2-5,TGTGCCAGCAGCCAAGAAAGAGGACTAGTGGAGACCCAGTACTTC,CASSQERGLVETQYF
TRBV7-8,.,once,TRBJ1-3,TGTGCCAGCAGCTTAGGCGGACAGCCCGGAAACACCATATATTTT,CASSLGGQPGNTIYF
TRBV5-4,TRBD1,once,TRBJ1-1,TGTGCCAGCAGCTTAAAGGGGGCGGACACTGAAGCTTTCTTT,CASSLKGADTEAFF
TRBV27,.,.,TRBJ2-6,TGTGCCAGCAGTATAGGGGTGGCTGGGGCCAACGTCCTGACTTTC,CASSIGVAGANVLTF
TRBV2,TRBD2,once,TRBJ2-3,TGTGCCAGCAGGAGCGGGAGCTCAGATACGCAGTATTTT,CASRSGSSDTQYF
TRBV5-4,TRBD2,.,TRBJ2-5,TGTGCCAGCAGCCCTCCCGGGGGGGCAGGGGAGACCCAGTACTTC,CASSPPGGAGETQYF
TRBV11-2,TRBD2,.,TRBJ2-4,TGTGCCAGCAGCTCCTGGGGGGGGAACATTCAGTACTTC,CASSSWGGNIQYF